This TCR beta chain was observed in a study of cytomegalovirus exposure and HLA in healthy donors. Study-wide points: Prediction of most subjects' HLA-A and HLA-B alleles by TCR beta sequences was reportedly accurate. CMV serostatus was the only recorded immune exposure for donors. Later analysis identified some 16,000 TCR beta sequences associated with HLA alleles, using a false discovery rate threshold of 0.05.

Vbeta (60) and Jbeta (13) primers were used in the PCR. The method was immunoSEQ multiplex PCR; TCRdb's version includes in-frame clones alone and lacks a portion of them. The table lists 55,000 to 65,000 clones, 85% to 90% of them singletons, with over 8.5% in the top ten. With respect to this clone: Its cognate antigen is unknown.

The sample was PBMCs. The clonotype comes from a female donor in good health and CMV-seronegative.

This CDR3 reads CASSLWEGAQQYF. In nucleotides, the CDR3 is TGTGCCAGCAGCTTATGGGAAGGGGCGCAGCAGTACTTC. The chain has TRBV7-2 and TRBJ2-7, with D possibly matching TRBD1 (5 bases). The CDR3 runs 13 residues. Trimming shortened V by 2 bases and J by 8 bases, and 13 bases separated the two germline ends. Germline assignment: CDR1 SGHTA and CDR2 FQGNSA.